The sequence of this TCR beta chain was determined in a study of OX40 agonist ivuxolimab in advanced cancers. The overall study: Every 2 weeks, ivuxolimab was infused into the patients intravenously at between 0.01 and 10 mg/kg. Patients treated during dose escalation were battling hepatocellular carcinoma, melanoma, renal cell or head and neck cancer.

Assay: immunoSEQ multiplex PCR; the TCRdb copy retains only in-frame clones and omits some. The sample consists of approximately 70,000 clones, roughly 89% of them appearing once. The V gene's germline CDR1 is LNHDA and CDR2 SQIVND (reference sequence). There are 15 residues in the CDR3. The V segment lost 2 bases and the J segment 2 bases; nucleotides outside the gene matches: 4. Autoimmune disease history or systemic immunosuppression led to patient exclusion. The V call is TRBV19, the J call TRBJ2-5, with 8 bases matching TRBD1. Source: CD4+ or CD8+ T cells sorted from blood, taken in a trial of the OX40 agonist ivuxolimab. The receptor comes from an adult with an advanced solid tumor such as melanoma, head and neck, liver or kidney cancer. This CDR3 reads CASSISRTGQETQYF. The CDR3 DNA is TGTGCCAGTAGTATATCACGGACAGGGCAAGAGACCCAGTACTTC.